These T cell receptor beta chains were read from a single sample in a study of CD8 T cells in ankylosing spondylitis. TCRdb re-called the 5' RACE reads through MiXCR, storing one row per CDR3 protein. Seen here are roughly 700,000 distinct CDR3 sequences, around 19% observed once, and the top ten hold approximately 18%. Sequencing was performed on blood, either unsorted or a sorted T cell fraction (not recorded which). The receptors stem from a male donor with ankylosing spondylitis. CDR3s include the opening cysteine and the closing phenylalanine or tryptophan. A D gene is named only where the DNA matches it firmly. A clone size is listed for some rows: how often the clone was seen (once, few, many), or a class if it is expanded.

- TRBJ2-7 TRBV5-1 - CASSLADTFYEQYF TGCGCCAGCAGCTTGGCCGATACCTTTTACGAGCAGTACTTC
- TRBJ1-6 TRBV7-3 - CASFKKGINSPLHF TGTGCCAGCTTCAAGAAAGGGATTAATTCACCCCTCCACTTT
TRBD2 TRBJ2-5 TRBV4-2 - CASSPIAGGPGETQYF TGTGCCAGCAGCCCCATAGCGGGGGGGCCGGGGGAGACCCAGTACTTC
- TRBJ1-4 TRBV4-1 - CASERRIGGEKLFF TGCGCCAGCGAAAGGAGGATAGGCGGGGAAAAACTGTTTTTT
TRBD1 TRBJ2-1 TRBV7-8 many CASSLGTGGAYNEQFF TGTGCCAGCAGCTTAGGGACAGGGGGTGCCTACAATGAGCAGTTCTTC
- TRBJ2-1 TRBV6-2/TRBV6-3 few CASSYSGVGEQFF TGTGCCAGCAGTTACTCTGGGGTTGGTGAGCAGTTCTTC
TRBD2 TRBJ2-1 TRBV12-3/TRBV12-4 few CASSDSWAEPGLAGDNEQFF TGTGCCAGCAGCGATAGCTGGGCAGAACCGGGACTAGCGGGAGACAATGAGCAGTTCTTC
- TRBJ1-2 TRBV25-1 once CASSEGGWSYGYTF TGTGCCAGCAGTGAGGGGGGATGGAGTTATGGCTACACCTTC
- TRBJ1-1 TRBV9 few CASSVTWTHTEAFF TGTGCCAGCAGCGTAACTTGGACTCACACTGAAGCTTTCTTT
- TRBJ1-1 TRBV5-1 many CASSLGDTRGRTEAFF TGCGCCAGCAGCTTAGGGGACACCCGAGGGAGAACTGAAGCTTTCTTT
TRBD1 TRBJ2-7 TRBV20-1 once CSADFGQGRHEQYF TGCAGTGCTGATTTCGGACAGGGACGCCACGAGCAGTACTTC
TRBD2 TRBJ2-1 TRBV6-1 few CASSRGLAGGHNEQFF TGTGCCAGCAGTAGGGGACTAGCGGGAGGACACAATGAGCAGTTCTTC
- TRBJ1-1 TRBV4-3 - CASSLSWGGGAEAFF TGCGCCAGCAGCCTCTCGTGGGGGGGAGGCGCTGAAGCTTTCTTT
TRBD1 TRBJ2-5 TRBV6-5 - CASSYPRTGRGTQYF TGTGCCAGCAGTTACCCACGGACAGGGCGGGGGACCCAGTACTTC
TRBD1 TRBJ2-4 TRBV14 - CASSQEGQLAKNIQYF TGTGCCAGCAGCCAAGAGGGACAGCTAGCCAAAAACATTCAGTACTTC
- TRBJ2-7 TRBV29-1 - CSVSGAVTQDYEQYF TGCAGCGTTTCCGGGGCCGTTACCCAAGACTACGAGCAGTACTTC
- TRBJ2-1 TRBV7-2 - CASSLYGQVAYNEQFF TGTGCCAGCAGCTTATACGGTCAGGTCGCCTACAATGAGCAGTTCTTC
TRBD1 TRBJ2-2 TRBV4-2 - CASSHVGTGNTGELFF TGTGCCAGCAGCCACGTCGGGACAGGCAACACCGGGGAGCTGTTTTTT
- TRBJ1-5 TRBV20-1 few CSYQTEPNQPQHF TGCAGTTATCAGACAGAACCCAATCAGCCCCAGCATTTT
- TRBJ2-7 TRBV5-1 - CASSLARQFGSYEQYF TGCGCCAGCAGCTTGGCACGACAGTTTGGTAGCTACGAGCAGTACTTC
TRBD2 TRBJ2-1 TRBV12-3/TRBV12-4 - CASSNSSGRAGNEQFF TGTGCCAGCAGTAATTCGAGCGGGAGGGCAGGGAATGAGCAGTTCTTC
- TRBJ2-7 TRBV5-6 - CASSLPNSGLPGEQNF TGTGCCAGCAGCTTGCCGAATTCCGGACTGCCTGGCGAGCAGAACTTC
TRBD2 TRBJ2-5 TRBV6-5 few CASSYTAGGLGETQYF TGTGCCAGCAGTTACACAGCGGGGGGGCTGGGAGAGACCCAGTACTTC
- TRBJ2-7 TRBV24-1 - CATSDPETYEQYF TGTGCCACCAGTGATCCCGAAACCTACGAGCAGTACTTC
TRBD1 TRBJ2-5 TRBV7-8 - CASSSAIWGQGRETQYF TGTGCCAGCAGCTCGGCTATTTGGGGACAGGGCAGAGAGACCCAGTACTTC
TRBD2 TRBJ2-7 TRBV20-1 - CSARDLRLAVSYEQYF TGCAGTGCTAGAGATCTCAGACTAGCGGTATCCTACGAGCAGTACTTC
TRBD1 TRBJ2-1 TRBV19 - CASSKSGGVNEQFF TGTGCCAGTAGTAAGTCAGGGGGCGTCAATGAGCAGTTCTTC
TRBD2 TRBJ2-7 TRBV28 few CASSLGAGDSYEQYF TGTGCCAGCAGTTTAGGGGCGGGAGACTCCTACGAGCAGTACTTC
- TRBJ2-1 TRBV7-2 - CASSFVGQQLSEQFF TGTGCCAGCAGCTTCGTAGGCCAGCAACTAAGCGAGCAGTTCTTC
- TRBJ2-5 TRBV11-3 - CASSHPQGFIQETQYF TGTGCCAGCAGCCACCCACAGGGCTTCATCCAAGAGACCCAGTACTTC
- TRBJ2-7 TRBV12-3/TRBV12-4 few CASSLFDGYEQYF TGTGCCAGCAGTTTGTTCGACGGATACGAGCAGTACTTC
TRBD2 TRBJ2-1 TRBV5-1 many CASSWTSGSSYNEQFF TGCGCCAGCAGCTGGACTAGCGGGAGCTCCTACAATGAGCAGTTCTTC
- TRBJ2-7 TRBV20-1 few CSARGEQGAYEQYF TGCAGTGCTAGAGGAGAGCAGGGCGCCTACGAGCAGTACTTC